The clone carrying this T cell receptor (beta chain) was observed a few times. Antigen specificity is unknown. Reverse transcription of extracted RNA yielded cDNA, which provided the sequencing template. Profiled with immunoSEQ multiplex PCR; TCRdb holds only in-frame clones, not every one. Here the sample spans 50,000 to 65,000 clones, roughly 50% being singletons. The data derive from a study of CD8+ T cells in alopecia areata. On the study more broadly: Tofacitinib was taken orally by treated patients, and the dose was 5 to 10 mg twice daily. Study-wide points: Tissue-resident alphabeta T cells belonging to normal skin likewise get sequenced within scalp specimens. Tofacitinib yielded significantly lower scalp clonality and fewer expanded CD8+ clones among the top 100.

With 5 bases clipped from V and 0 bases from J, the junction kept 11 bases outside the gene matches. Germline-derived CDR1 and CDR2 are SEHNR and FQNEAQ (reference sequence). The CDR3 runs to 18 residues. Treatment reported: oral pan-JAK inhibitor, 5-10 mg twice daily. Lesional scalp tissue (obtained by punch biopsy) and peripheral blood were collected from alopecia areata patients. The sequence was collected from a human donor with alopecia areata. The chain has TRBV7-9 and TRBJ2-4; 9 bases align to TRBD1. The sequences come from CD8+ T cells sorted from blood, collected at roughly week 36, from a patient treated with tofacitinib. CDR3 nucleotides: TGTGCCAGCAGCACCCGGGACAGGGACAAACTAGCCAAAAACATTCAGTACTTC. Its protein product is CASSTRDRDKLAKNIQYF.